A selection of T cell receptor beta chains follows, all from one sample in a study of control samples from healthy donors and cancer patients. Clones were sequenced by immunoSEQ multiplex PCR, and TCRdb holds only the in-frame ones, with some missing. The sample lists about 140,000 clones; roughly nine tenths were seen once. The source material was blood. The source of these receptors is a man aged 18 to 30 in good health. CDR3s include the opening cysteine and the closing phenylalanine or tryptophan. Fields, in order: clone size, V gene, D gene, J gene, CDR3 protein, CDR3 DNA. D genes are given only for firm matches. Only some rows state a clone size, as once, few, many or a class for expanded clones.

clone_size: NA; v_call: TRBV10-2; d_call: NA; j_call: TRBJ2-2; cdr3_aa: CASQQGNTGELFF; cdr3_nt: TGCGCCAGTCAACAGGGGAACACCGGGGAGCTGTTTTTT
clone_size: NA; v_call: TRBV5-1; d_call: NA; j_call: TRBJ1-6; cdr3_aa: CASSLGGGANSPLHF; cdr3_nt: TGCGCCAGCAGCTTGGGCGGCGGTGCCAATTCACCCCTCCACTTT
clone_size: NA; v_call: TRBV3-1/TRBV3-2; d_call: NA; j_call: TRBJ1-2; cdr3_aa: CASNLRGQGNYGYTF; cdr3_nt: TGTGCCAGCAATTTACGAGGGCAGGGTAACTATGGCTACACCTTC
clone_size: NA; v_call: TRBV12-3/TRBV12-4; d_call: NA; j_call: TRBJ2-2; cdr3_aa: CASSPEGRGELFF; cdr3_nt: TGTGCCAGCAGTCCTGAGGGCCGCGGGGAGCTGTTTTTT
clone_size: few; v_call: TRBV4-2; d_call: TRBD1; j_call: TRBJ1-6; cdr3_aa: CASSPSGGRNSPLHF; cdr3_nt: TGTGCCAGCAGCCCCTCAGGGGGCAGGAATTCACCCCTCCACTTT
clone_size: NA; v_call: TRBV6-2/TRBV6-3; d_call: NA; j_call: TRBJ2-2; cdr3_aa: CASSLLDSNTGELFF; cdr3_nt: TGTGCCAGCAGTCTTTTAGACTCTAACACCGGGGAGCTGTTTTTT
clone_size: once; v_call: TRBV14; d_call: NA; j_call: TRBJ2-5; cdr3_aa: CASSQEWTAQYF; cdr3_nt: TGTGCCAGCAGCCAAGAATGGACGGCCCAGTACTTC
clone_size: NA; v_call: TRBV24-1; d_call: NA; j_call: TRBJ1-2; cdr3_aa: CATSEGYGYTF; cdr3_nt: TGTGCCACCAGTGAAGGGTATGGCTACACCTTC
clone_size: NA; v_call: TRBV4-1; d_call: TRBD1; j_call: TRBJ1-6; cdr3_aa: CASSQGQGQSPLHF; cdr3_nt: TGCGCCAGCAGCCAGGGACAGGGGCAATCACCCCTCCACTTT
clone_size: NA; v_call: TRBV2; d_call: TRBD1; j_call: TRBJ2-7; cdr3_aa: CASSEVRGGSGEQYF; cdr3_nt: TGTGCCAGCAGTGAAGTTCGAGGGGGCTCGGGAGAGCAGTACTTC
clone_size: NA; v_call: TRBV4-1; d_call: NA; j_call: TRBJ2-3; cdr3_aa: CASSPRGQGGTDTQYF; cdr3_nt: TGCGCCAGCAGCCCTCGGGGGCAGGGAGGCACAGATACGCAGTATTTT
clone_size: once; v_call: TRBV3-1/TRBV3-2; d_call: NA; j_call: TRBJ2-2; cdr3_aa: CASSQATITGELFF; cdr3_nt: TGTGCCAGCAGCCAAGCGACTATCACCGGGGAGCTGTTTTTT
clone_size: NA; v_call: TRBV2; d_call: NA; j_call: TRBJ1-2; cdr3_aa: CASSEWGQGNYGYTF; cdr3_nt: TGTGCCAGCAGTGAATGGGGCCAGGGTAACTATGGCTACACCTTC
clone_size: NA; v_call: TRBV19; d_call: TRBD1; j_call: TRBJ2-7; cdr3_aa: CASSVGDRGPNEQYF; cdr3_nt: TGTGCCAGTAGTGTGGGGGACAGGGGGCCCAACGAGCAGTACTTC
clone_size: NA; v_call: TRBV6-5; d_call: TRBD1; j_call: TRBJ1-6; cdr3_aa: CASTDDRGFSPLHF; cdr3_nt: TGTGCCAGCACGGACGACAGGGGGTTTTCACCCCTCCACTTT
clone_size: NA; v_call: TRBV12-5; d_call: NA; j_call: TRBJ1-1; cdr3_aa: CASGLVLRTDVFF; cdr3_nt: TGTGCTAGTGGTTTGGTACTTAGGACAGACGTTTTCTTT
clone_size: NA; v_call: TRBV20-1; d_call: NA; j_call: TRBJ2-3; cdr3_aa: CSATRGDTQYF; cdr3_nt: TGCAGTGCGACACGGGGGGATACGCAGTATTTT
clone_size: NA; v_call: TRBV5-5; d_call: TRBD1; j_call: TRBJ1-2; cdr3_aa: CASRAGTGGYGYTF; cdr3_nt: TGTGCCAGCAGGGCCGGGACAGGAGGTTATGGCTACACCTTC
clone_size: NA; v_call: TRBV5-1; d_call: NA; j_call: TRBJ2-5; cdr3_aa: CASSSGLGETQYF; cdr3_nt: TGCGCCAGCAGCTCCGGACTCGGGGAGACCCAGTACTTC
clone_size: NA; v_call: TRBV27; d_call: NA; j_call: TRBJ2-6; cdr3_aa: CASSLSWGLANVLTF; cdr3_nt: TGTGCCAGCAGTTTATCTTGGGGCCTGGCCAACGTCCTGACTTTC
clone_size: NA; v_call: TRBV21-1; d_call: NA; j_call: TRBJ2-6; cdr3_aa: CASSKGRDRVTGANVLTF; cdr3_nt: TGTGCCAGCAGCAAAGGGAGGGACAGGGTGACTGGGGCCAACGTCCTGACTTTC
clone_size: NA; v_call: TRBV7-9; d_call: NA; j_call: TRBJ2-3; cdr3_aa: CASSLDLDGDTQYF; cdr3_nt: TGTGCCAGCAGCTTAGATCTAGACGGAGATACGCAGTATTTT
clone_size: NA; v_call: TRBV2; d_call: NA; j_call: TRBJ1-4; cdr3_aa: CASSLVVGEKLFF; cdr3_nt: TGTGCCAGCAGCCTTGTCGTGGGCGAAAAACTGTTTTTT
clone_size: NA; v_call: TRBV2; d_call: NA; j_call: TRBJ2-5; cdr3_aa: CASSEGDRLQETQYF; cdr3_nt: TGTGCCAGCAGTGAGGGGGACCGTCTGCAAGAGACCCAGTACTTC
clone_size: NA; v_call: TRBV21-1; d_call: NA; j_call: TRBJ1-1; cdr3_aa: CASSNNGQGANAEAFF; cdr3_nt: TGTGCCAGCAGCAATAACGGACAGGGGGCGAATGCTGAAGCTTTCTTT
clone_size: NA; v_call: TRBV28; d_call: TRBD1; j_call: TRBJ1-5; cdr3_aa: CASSSDRENQPQHF; cdr3_nt: TGTGCCAGCAGTTCCGACAGGGAGAATCAGCCCCAGCATTTT
clone_size: NA; v_call: TRBV5-6; d_call: NA; j_call: TRBJ2-7; cdr3_aa: CASSLIGGGHYEQYF; cdr3_nt: TGTGCCAGCAGCTTGATAGGTGGGGGGCACTACGAGCAGTACTTC
clone_size: NA; v_call: TRBV4-2; d_call: TRBD2; j_call: TRBJ2-1; cdr3_aa: CASSQEVLAGDNEQFF; cdr3_nt: TGTGCCAGCAGCCAAGAGGTGCTAGCGGGGGACAATGAGCAGTTCTTC
clone_size: once; v_call: TRBV7-6; d_call: NA; j_call: TRBJ1-2; cdr3_aa: CASSAGEGPNYGYTF; cdr3_nt: TGTGCCAGCTCAGCCGGGGAAGGACCTAACTATGGCTACACCTTC
clone_size: NA; v_call: TRBV24-1; d_call: TRBD1; j_call: TRBJ2-2; cdr3_aa: CATSVDRVYTGELFF; cdr3_nt: TGTGCCACCAGTGTTGACAGGGTTTACACCGGGGAGCTGTTTTTT
clone_size: NA; v_call: TRBV6-5; d_call: TRBD2; j_call: TRBJ2-2; cdr3_aa: CASSYRTSGTTGELFF; cdr3_nt: TGTGCCAGCAGTTATAGGACTAGCGGTACCACCGGGGAGCTGTTTTTT
clone_size: NA; v_call: TRBV13; d_call: TRBD1; j_call: TRBJ1-1; cdr3_aa: CASSAGTGRTEAFF; cdr3_nt: TGTGCCAGCAGCGCCGGGACAGGGAGGACTGAAGCTTTCTTT
clone_size: NA; v_call: TRBV5-1; d_call: NA; j_call: TRBJ2-1; cdr3_aa: CASSLDGSYNEQFF; cdr3_nt: TGCGCCAGCAGCTTGGATGGCAGCTACAATGAGCAGTTCTTC
clone_size: NA; v_call: TRBV18; d_call: TRBD1; j_call: TRBJ1-2; cdr3_aa: CASSPPVTGHGYGYTF; cdr3_nt: TGTGCCAGCTCACCACCGGTGACAGGGCACGGATATGGCTACACCTTC
clone_size: once; v_call: TRBV5-1; d_call: TRBD1; j_call: TRBJ2-6; cdr3_aa: CASSGTGTGFGANVLTF; cdr3_nt: TGCGCCAGCAGCGGGACCGGGACAGGGTTTGGGGCCAACGTCCTGACTTTC
clone_size: NA; v_call: TRBV5-1; d_call: NA; j_call: TRBJ2-4; cdr3_aa: CASSQGDGSKNIQYF; cdr3_nt: TGCGCCAGCAGCCAAGGGGACGGCTCCAAAAACATTCAGTACTTC
clone_size: NA; v_call: TRBV28; d_call: NA; j_call: TRBJ2-3; cdr3_aa: CASSGAVGGTDTQYF; cdr3_nt: TGTGCCAGCTCTGGCGCGGTGGGTGGCACAGATACGCAGTATTTT
clone_size: NA; v_call: TRBV24-1; d_call: NA; j_call: TRBJ2-3; cdr3_aa: CATSDPISDTQYF; cdr3_nt: TGTGCCACCAGTGATCCCATATCAGATACGCAGTATTTT